This TCR beta chain originates from a study of blood T cells in healthy people across ages. Note on this clonotype: The target antigen is unknown.

A second PCR, run for roughly 7 to 11 cycles, used a sample-barcoded 5' primer plus a J-beta primer mix. Every cDNA molecule bore a tag from a template-switch adaptor containing 12 random nucleotides. TCRdb re-called the 5' RACE reads through MiXCR, storing one row per CDR3 protein. The table lists 600,000 to 850,000 distinct CDR3 sequences, approximately 43% of them singletons. The CDR3 is 16 amino acids. The J segment lost 5 bases and the V segment lost 6 bases, leaving 10 bases of the junction unmatched. Findings of the study overall: Significant beta diversity loss was already apparent by age around 40, declining roughly linearly.

V and J are TRBV12-3 or TRBV12-4 and TRBJ2-5, with 12 bases identical to TRBD2. Sequences were obtained from blood. The source is a woman aged 60-70 years in good health. In DNA, the CDR3 is TGTGCCAGCAGCTGGACTAGCGGGACGGACTGGGAGACCCAGTACTTC. It specifies CASSWTSGTDWETQYF.